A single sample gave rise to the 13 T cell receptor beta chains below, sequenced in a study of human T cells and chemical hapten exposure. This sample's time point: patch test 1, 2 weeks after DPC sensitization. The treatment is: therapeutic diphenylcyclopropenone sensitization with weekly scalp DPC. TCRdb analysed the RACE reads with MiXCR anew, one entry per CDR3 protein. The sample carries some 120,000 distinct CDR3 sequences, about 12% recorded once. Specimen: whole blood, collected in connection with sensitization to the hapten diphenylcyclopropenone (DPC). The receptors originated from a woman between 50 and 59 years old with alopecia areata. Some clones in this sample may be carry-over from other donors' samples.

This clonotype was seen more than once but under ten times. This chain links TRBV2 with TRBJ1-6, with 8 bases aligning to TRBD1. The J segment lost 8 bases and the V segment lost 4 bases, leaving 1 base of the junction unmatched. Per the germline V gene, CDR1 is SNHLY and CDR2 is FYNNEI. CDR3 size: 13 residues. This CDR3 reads CASSGQGHSPLHF. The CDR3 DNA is TGTGCCAGCAGTGGACAGGGGCATTCACCCCTCCACTTT. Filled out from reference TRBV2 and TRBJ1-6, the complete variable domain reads EPEVTQTPSHQVTQMGQEVILRCVPISNHLYFYWYRQILGQKVEFLVSFYNNEISEKSEIFDDQFSVERPDGSNFTLKIRSTKLEDSAMYFCASSGQGHSPLHFGNGTRLTVT.

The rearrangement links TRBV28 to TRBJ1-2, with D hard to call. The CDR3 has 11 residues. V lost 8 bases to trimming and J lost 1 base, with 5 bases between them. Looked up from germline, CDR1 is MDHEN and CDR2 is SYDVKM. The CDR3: CASVDNYGYTF. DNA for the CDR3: TGTGCCAGCGTGGATAACTATGGCTACACCTTC.

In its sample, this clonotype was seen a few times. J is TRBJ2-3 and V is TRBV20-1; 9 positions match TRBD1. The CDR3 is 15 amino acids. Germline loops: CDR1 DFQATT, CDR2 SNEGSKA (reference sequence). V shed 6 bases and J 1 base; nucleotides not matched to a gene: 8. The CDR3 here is CSAMNRDRGTDTQYF. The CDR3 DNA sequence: TGCAGTGCCATGAATCGGGACAGGGGCACAGATACGCAGTATTTT.

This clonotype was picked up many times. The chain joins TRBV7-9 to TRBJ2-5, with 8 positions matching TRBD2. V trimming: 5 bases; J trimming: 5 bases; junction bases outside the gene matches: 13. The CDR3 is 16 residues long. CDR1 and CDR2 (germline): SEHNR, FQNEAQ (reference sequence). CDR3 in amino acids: CASSRMAGGGSETQYF. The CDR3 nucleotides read TGTGCCAGCAGCCGCATGGCGGGGGGCGGATCGGAGACCCAGTACTTC.

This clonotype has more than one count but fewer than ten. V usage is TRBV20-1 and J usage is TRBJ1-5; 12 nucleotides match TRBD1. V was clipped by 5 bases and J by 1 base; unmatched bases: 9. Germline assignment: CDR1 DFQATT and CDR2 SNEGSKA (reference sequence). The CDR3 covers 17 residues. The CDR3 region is CSAYGTGGRRSNQPQHF. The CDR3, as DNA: TGCAGTGCTTACGGGACAGGGGGCCGGAGGAGCAATCAGCCCCAGCATTTT.

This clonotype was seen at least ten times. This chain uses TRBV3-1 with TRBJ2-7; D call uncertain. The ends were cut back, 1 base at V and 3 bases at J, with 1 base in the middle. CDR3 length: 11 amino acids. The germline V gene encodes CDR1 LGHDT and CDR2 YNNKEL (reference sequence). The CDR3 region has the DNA TGTGCCAGCAGCCAAGTCTACGAGCAGTACTTC. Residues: CASSQVYEQYF.

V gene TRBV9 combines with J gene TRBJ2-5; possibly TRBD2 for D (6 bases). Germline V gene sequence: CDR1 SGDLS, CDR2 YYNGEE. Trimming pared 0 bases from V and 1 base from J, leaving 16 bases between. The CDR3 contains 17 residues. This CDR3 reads CASSVECGTDVQETQYF. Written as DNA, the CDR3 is TGTGCCAGCAGCGTAGAGTGCGGGACGGATGTCCAAGAGACCCAGTACTTC. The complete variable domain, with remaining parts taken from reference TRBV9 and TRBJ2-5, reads DSGVTQTPKHLITATGQRVTLRCSPRSGDLSVYWYQQSLDQGLQFLIQYYNGEERAKGNILERFSAQQFPDLHSELNLSSLELGDSALYFCASSVECGTDVQETQYFGPGTRLLVL.

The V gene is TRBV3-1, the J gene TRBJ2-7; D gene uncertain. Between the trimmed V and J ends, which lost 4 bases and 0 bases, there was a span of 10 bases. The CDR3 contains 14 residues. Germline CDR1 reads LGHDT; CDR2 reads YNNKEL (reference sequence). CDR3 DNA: TGTGCCAGCAGCCCTAACGCGGCCTCCTACGAGCAGTACTTC. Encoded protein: CASSPNAASYEQYF.

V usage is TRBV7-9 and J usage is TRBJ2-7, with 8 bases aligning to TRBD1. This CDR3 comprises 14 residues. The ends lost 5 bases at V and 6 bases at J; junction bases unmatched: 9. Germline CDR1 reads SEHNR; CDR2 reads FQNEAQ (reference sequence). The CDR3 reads CASSPGTGFSEQYF. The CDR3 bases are TGTGCCAGCAGCCCCGGGACAGGTTTCTCCGAGCAGTACTTC.

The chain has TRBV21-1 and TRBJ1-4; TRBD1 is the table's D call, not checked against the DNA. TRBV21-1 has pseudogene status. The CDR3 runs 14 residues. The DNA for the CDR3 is TGTGCCAGCAGCAAACAAACAGGGCTTGAAAAACTGTTTTTT. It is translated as CASSKQTGLEKLFF.

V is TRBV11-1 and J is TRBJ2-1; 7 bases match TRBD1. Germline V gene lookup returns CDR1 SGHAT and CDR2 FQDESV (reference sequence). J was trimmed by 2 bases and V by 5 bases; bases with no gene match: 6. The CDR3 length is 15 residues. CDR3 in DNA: TGTGCCAGCAGCAAAGACAGGGCCACCTACAATGAGCAGTTCTTC. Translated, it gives CASSKDRATYNEQFF. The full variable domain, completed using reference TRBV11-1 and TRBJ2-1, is EAEVAQSPRYKITEKSQAVAFWCDPISGHATLYWYRQILGQGPELLVQFQDESVVDDSQLPKDRFSAERLKGVDSTLKIQPAELGDSAMYLCASSKDRATYNEQFFGPGTRLTVL.

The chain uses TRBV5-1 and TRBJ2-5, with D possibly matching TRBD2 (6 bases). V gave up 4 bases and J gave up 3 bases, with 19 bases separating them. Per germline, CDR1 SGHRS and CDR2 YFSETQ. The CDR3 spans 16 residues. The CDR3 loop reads CASSPGRGGGEETQYF. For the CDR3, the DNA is TGCGCCAGCAGCCCCGGAAGGGGCGGAGGGGAAGAGACCCAGTACTTC.

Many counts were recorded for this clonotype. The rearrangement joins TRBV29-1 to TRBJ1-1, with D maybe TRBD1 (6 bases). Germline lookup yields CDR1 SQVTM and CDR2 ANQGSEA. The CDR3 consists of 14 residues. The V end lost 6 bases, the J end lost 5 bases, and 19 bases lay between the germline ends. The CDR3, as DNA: TGCAGCGTCGCCAGCCAGGGGAGAGGAACTGAAGCTTTCTTT. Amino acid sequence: CSVASQGRGTEAFF.